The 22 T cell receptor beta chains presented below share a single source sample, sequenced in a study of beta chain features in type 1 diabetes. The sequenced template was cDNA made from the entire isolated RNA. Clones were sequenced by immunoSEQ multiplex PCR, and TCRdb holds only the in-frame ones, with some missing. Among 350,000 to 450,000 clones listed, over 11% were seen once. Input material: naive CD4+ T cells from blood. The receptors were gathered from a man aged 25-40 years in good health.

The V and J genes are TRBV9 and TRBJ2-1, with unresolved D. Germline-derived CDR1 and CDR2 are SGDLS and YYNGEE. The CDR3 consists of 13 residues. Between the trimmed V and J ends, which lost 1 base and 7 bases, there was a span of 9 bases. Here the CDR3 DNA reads TGTGCCAGCAGCGTAATTCACCAGAATGAGCAGTTCTTC. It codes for CASSVIHQNEQFF.

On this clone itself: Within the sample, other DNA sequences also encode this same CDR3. CDR3 DNA sequence: TGTGCCAGTTATCGCGTCGAAGGCACTGAAGCTTTCTTT. The encoded protein is CASYRVEGTEAFF. The chain uses TRBV27 and TRBJ1-1; the D is unclear. The V end lost 9 bases, the J end lost 4 bases, and 15 bases lay between the germline ends. Germline V gives CDR1 MNHEY, CDR2 SMNVEV (reference sequence). CDR3 length: 13 residues.

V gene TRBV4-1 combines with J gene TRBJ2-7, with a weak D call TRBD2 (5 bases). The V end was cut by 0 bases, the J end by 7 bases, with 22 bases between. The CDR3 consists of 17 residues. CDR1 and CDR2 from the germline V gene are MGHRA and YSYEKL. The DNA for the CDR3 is TGCGCCAGCAGCCAAGAAGACCCCAGCGGCGCCCGGGGAGAGCAGTACTTC. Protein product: CASSQEDPSGARGEQYF.

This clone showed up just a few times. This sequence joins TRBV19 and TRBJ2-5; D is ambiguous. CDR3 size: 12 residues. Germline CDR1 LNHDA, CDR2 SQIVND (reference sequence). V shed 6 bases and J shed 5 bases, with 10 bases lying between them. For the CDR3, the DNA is TGTGCCAGTAGCATGGCCGGCGAGACCCAGTACTTC. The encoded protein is CASSMAGETQYF.

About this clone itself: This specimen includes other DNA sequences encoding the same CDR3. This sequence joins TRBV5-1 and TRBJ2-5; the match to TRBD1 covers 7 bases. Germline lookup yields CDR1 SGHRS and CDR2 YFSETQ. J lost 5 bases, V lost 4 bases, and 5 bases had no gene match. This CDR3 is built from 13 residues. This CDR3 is CASSAQGRETQYF. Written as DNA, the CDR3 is TGCGCCAGCAGCGCACAGGGGCGCGAGACCCAGTACTTC. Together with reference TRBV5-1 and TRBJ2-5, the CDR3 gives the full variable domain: KAGVTQTPRYLIKTRGQQVTLSCSPISGHRSVSWYQQTPGQGLQFLFEYFSETQRNKGNFPGRFSGRQFSNSRSEMNVSTLELGDSALYLCASSAQGRETQYFGPGTRLLVL.

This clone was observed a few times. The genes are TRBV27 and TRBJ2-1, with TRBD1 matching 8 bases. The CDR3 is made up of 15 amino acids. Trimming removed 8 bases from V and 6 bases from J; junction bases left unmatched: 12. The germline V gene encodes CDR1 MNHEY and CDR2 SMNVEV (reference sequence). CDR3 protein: CASGFVGQGVNEQFF. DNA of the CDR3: TGTGCCAGCGGGTTCGTCGGACAGGGTGTCAATGAGCAGTTCTTC.

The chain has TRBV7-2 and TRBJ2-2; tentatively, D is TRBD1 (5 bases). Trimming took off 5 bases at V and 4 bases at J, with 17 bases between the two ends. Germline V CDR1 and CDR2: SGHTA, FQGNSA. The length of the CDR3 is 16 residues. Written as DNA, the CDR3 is TGTGCCAGCAGCAGGCCGCGACAGTTAACCACCGGGGAGCTGTTTTTT. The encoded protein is CASSRPRQLTTGELFF.

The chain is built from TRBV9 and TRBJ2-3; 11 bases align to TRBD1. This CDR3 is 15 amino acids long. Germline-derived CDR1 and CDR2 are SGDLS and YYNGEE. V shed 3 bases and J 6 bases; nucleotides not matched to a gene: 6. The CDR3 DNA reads TGTGCCAGCAGCGCACCGGGACAGGGGGTTGATACGCAGTATTTT. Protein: CASSAPGQGVDTQYF.

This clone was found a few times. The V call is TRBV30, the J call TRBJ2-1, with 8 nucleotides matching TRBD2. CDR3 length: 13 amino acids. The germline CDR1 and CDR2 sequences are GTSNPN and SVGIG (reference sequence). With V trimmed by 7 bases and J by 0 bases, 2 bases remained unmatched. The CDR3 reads CALSGSSYNEQFF. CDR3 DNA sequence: TGTGCCTTGAGCGGGAGCTCCTACAATGAGCAGTTCTTC.

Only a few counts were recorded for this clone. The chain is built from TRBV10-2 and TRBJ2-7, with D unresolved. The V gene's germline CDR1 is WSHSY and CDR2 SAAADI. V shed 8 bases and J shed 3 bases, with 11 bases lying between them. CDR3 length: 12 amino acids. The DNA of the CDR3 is TGCGCCAGCCGGGCTGGCTACTACGAGCAGTACTTC. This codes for CASRAGYYEQYF.

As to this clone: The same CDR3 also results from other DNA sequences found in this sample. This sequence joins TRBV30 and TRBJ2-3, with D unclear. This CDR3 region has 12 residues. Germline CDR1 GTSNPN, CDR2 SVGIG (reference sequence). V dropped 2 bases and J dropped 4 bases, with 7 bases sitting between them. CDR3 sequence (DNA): TGTGCCTGGAGTCCTCTTGCAGATACGCAGTATTTT. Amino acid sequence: CAWSPLADTQYF.

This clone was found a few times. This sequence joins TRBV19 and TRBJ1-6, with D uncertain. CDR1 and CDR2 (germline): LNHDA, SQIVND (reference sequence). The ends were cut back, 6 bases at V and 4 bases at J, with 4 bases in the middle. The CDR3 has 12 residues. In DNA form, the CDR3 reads TGTGCCAGTAGGTCGTATAATTCACCCCTCCACTTT. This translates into CASRSYNSPLHF. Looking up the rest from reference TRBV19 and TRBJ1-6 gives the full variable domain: DGGITQSPKYLFRKEGQNVTLSCEQNLNHDAMYWYRQDPGQGLRLIYYSQIVNDFQKGDIAEGYSVSREKKESFPLTVTSAQKNPTAFYLCASRSYNSPLHFGNGTRLTVT.

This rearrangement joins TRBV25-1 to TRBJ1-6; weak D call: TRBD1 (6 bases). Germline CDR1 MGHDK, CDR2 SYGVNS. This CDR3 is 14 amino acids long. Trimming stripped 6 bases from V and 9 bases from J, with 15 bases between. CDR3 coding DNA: TGTGCCAGCAGCGGAACAGGGCTCGGTTCACCCCTCCACTTT. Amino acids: CASSGTGLGSPLHF. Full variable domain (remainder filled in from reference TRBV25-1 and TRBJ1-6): EADIYQTPRYLVIGTGKKITLECSQTMGHDKMYWYQQDPGMELHLIHYSYGVNSTEKGDLSSESTVSRIRTEHFPLTLESARPSHTSQYLCASSGTGLGSPLHFGNGTRLTVT.

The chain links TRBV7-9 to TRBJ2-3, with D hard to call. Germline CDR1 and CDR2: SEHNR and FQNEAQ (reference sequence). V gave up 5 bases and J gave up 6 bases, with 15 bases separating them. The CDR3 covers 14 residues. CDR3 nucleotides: TGTGCCAGCAGCCGGAACCAAGGAGCCGATACGCAGTATTTT. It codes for CASSRNQGADTQYF.

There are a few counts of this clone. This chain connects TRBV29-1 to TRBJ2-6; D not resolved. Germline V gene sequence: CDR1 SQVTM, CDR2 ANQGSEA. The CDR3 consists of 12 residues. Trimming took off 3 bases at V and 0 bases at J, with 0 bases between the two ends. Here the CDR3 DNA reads TGCAGCGTTGACTCTGGGGCCAACGTCCTGACTTTC. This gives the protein CSVDSGANVLTF.

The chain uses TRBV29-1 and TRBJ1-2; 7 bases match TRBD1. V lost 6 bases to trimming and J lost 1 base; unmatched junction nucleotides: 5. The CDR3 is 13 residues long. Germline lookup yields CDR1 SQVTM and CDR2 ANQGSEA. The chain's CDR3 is CSVGQLVNYGYTF. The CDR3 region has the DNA TGCAGCGTGGGACAGCTCGTTAACTATGGCTACACCTTC.

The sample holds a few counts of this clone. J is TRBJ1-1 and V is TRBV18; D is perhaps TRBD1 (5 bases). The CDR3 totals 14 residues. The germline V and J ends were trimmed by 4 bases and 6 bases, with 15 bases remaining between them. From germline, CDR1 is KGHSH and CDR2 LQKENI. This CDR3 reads CASSRINGGAEAFF. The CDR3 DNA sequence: TGTGCCAGCTCACGTATTAACGGGGGTGCTGAAGCTTTCTTT.

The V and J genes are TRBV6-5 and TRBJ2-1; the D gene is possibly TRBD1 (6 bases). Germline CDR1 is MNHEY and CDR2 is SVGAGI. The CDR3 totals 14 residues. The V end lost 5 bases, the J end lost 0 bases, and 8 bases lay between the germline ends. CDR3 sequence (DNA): TGTGCCAGCAGTGGGACACCCTCCTACAATGAGCAGTTCTTC. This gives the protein CASSGTPSYNEQFF.

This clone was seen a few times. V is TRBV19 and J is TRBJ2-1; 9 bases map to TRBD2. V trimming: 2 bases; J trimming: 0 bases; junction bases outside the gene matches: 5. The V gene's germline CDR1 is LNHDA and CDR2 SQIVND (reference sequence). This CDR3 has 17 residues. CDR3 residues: CASSIYLAGSSYNEQFF. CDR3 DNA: TGTGCCAGTAGTATATACCTAGCGGGGAGCTCCTACAATGAGCAGTTCTTC.

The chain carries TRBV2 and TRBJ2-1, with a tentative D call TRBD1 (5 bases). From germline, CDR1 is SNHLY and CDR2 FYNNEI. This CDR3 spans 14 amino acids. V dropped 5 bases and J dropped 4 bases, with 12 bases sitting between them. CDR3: CASSSRQIYNEQFF. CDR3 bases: TGTGCCAGCAGTTCCCGACAGATTTACAATGAGCAGTTCTTC.

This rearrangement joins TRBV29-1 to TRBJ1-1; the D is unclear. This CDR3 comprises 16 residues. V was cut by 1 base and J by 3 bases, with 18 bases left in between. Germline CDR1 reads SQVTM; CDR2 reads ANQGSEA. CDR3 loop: CSVEGLQVEFHTEAFF. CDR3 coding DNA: TGCAGCGTTGAAGGGCTGCAGGTCGAGTTTCACACTGAAGCTTTCTTT.

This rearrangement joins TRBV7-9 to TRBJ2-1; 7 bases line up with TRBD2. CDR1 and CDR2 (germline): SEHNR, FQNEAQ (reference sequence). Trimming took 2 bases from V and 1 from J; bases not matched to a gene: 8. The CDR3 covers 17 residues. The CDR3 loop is CASSLKLRTRSYNEQFF. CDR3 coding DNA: TGTGCCAGCAGCTTAAAGTTACGGACTAGGTCCTACAATGAGCAGTTCTTC.